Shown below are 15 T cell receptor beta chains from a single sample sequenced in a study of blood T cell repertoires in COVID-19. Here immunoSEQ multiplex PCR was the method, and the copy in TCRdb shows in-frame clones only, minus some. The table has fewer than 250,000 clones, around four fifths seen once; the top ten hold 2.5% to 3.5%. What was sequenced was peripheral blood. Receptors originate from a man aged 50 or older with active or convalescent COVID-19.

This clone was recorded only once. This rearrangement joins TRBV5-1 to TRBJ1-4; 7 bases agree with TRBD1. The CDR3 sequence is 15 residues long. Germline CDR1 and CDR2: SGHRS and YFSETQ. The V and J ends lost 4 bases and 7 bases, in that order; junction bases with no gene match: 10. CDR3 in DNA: TGCGCCAGCAGCCCAGTGACAGGGAACGGTGAAAAACTGTTTTTT. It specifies CASSPVTGNGEKLFF.

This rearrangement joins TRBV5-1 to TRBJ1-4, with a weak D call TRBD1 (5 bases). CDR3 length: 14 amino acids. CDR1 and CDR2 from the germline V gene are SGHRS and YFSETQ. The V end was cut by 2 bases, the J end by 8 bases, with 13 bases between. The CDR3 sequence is CASSFEGRGEKLFF. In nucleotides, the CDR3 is TGCGCCAGCAGCTTTGAGGGGCGGGGCGAAAAACTGTTTTTT.

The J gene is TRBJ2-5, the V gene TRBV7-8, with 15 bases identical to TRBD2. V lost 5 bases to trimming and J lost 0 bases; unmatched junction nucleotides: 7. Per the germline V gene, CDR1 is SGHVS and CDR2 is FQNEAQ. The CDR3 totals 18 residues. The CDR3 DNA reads TGTGCCAGCAGCCTGGGACTAGCGGGAGGATCGTACCAAGAGACCCAGTACTTC. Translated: CASSLGLAGGSYQETQYF.

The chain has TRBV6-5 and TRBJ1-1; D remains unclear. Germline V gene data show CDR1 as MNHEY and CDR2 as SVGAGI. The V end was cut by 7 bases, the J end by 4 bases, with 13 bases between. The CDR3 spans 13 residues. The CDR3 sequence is CASTWARGTEAFF. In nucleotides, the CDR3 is TGTGCCAGCACCTGGGCGCGGGGCACTGAAGCTTTCTTT.

Here the CDR3 DNA reads TGTGCCAGCAGTGGAACCAACAGGCGTTATGGCTACACCTTC. It is translated as CASSGTNRRYGYTF. V gene TRBV2 combines with J gene TRBJ1-2, with D perhaps matching TRBD1 (5 bases). CDR1 SNHLY and CDR2 FYNNEI come from the germline V gene. The CDR3 is made up of 14 amino acids. Trimming cost V 4 bases and J 5 bases, with 14 bases left between them. The full variable domain, rest sourced from reference TRBV2 and TRBJ1-2, is EPEVTQTPSHQVTQMGQEVILRCVPISNHLYFYWYRQILGQKVEFLVSFYNNEISEKSEIFDDQFSVERPDGSNFTLKIRSTKLEDSAMYFCASSGTNRRYGYTFGSGTRLTVV.

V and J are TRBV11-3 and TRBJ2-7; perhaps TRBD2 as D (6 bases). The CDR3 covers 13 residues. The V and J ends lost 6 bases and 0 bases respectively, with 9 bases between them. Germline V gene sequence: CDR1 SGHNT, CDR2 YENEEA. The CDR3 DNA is TGTGCCAGCAGTCCCGGGAGCTCCTACGAGCAGTACTTC. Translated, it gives CASSPGSSYEQYF.

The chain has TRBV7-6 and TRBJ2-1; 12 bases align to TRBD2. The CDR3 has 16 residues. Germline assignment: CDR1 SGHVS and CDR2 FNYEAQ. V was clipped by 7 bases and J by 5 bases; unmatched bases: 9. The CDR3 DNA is TGTGCCAGCACCCCGGGGACTAGCGGGCTCCACAATGAGCAGTTCTTC. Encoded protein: CASTPGTSGLHNEQFF.

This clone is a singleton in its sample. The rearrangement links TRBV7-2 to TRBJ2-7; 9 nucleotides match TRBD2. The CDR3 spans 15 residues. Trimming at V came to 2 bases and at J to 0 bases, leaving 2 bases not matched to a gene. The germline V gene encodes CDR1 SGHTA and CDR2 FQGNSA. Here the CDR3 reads CASSLISGSSYEQYF. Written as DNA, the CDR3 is TGTGCCAGCAGCTTAATTAGCGGGAGCTCCTACGAGCAGTACTTC. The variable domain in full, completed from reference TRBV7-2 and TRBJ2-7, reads GAGVSQSPSNKVTEKGKDVELRCDPISGHTALYWYRQSLGQGLEFLIYFQGNSAPDKSGLPSDRFSAERTGGSVSTLTIQRTQQEDSAVYLCASSLISGSSYEQYFGPGTRLTVT.

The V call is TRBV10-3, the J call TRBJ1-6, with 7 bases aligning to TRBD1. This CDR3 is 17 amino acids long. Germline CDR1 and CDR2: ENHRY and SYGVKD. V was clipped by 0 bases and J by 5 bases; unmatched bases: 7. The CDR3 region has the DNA TGTGCCATCAGTGAGTCGACAGGGAAGAGGGATAATTCACCCCTCCACTTT. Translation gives CAISESTGKRDNSPLHF.

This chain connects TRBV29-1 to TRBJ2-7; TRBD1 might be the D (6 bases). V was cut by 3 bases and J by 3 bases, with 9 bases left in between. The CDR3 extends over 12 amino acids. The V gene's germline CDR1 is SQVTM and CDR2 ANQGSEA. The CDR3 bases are TGCAGCGTTGAGGACAGAATCTACGAGCAGTACTTC. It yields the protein CSVEDRIYEQYF.

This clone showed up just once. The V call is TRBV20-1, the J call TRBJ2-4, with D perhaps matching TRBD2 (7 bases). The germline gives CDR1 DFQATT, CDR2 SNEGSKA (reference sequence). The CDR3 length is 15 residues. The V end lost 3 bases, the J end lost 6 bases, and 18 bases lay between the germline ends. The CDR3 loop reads CSASRGGASSNIQYF. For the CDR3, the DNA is TGCAGTGCTAGTCGAGGGGGGGCTTCCTCAAACATTCAGTACTTC.

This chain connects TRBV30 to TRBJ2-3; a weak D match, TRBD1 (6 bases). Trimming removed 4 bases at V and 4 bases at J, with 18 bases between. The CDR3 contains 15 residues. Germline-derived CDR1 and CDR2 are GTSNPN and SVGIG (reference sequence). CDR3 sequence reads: CAWNPGTRGPDTQYF. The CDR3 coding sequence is TGTGCCTGGAACCCCGGGACACGAGGGCCAGATACGCAGTATTTT.

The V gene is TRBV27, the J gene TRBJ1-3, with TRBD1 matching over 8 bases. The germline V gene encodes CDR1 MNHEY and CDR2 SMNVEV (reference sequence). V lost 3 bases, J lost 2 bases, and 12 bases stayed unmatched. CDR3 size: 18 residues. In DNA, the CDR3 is TGTGCCAGCAGTTTTATGGGGGCCGGGACAGGAGCTGGAAACACCATATATTTT. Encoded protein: CASSFMGAGTGAGNTIYF.

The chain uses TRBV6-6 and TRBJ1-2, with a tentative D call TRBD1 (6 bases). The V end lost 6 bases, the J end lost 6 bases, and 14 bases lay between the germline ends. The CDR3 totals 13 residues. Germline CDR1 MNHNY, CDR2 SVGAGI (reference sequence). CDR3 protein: CASSLQGLDGYTF. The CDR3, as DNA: TGTGCCAGCAGCTTACAGGGTCTGGATGGCTACACCTTC.

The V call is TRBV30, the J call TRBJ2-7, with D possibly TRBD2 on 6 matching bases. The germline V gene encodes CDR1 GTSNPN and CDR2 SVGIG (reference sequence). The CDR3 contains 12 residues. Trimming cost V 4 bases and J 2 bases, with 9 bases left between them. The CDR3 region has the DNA TGTGCCTGGACGGGCGGGGCCTACGAGCAGTACTTC. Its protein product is CAWTGGAYEQYF.